The 14 T cell receptor beta chains presented below share a single source sample, sequenced in a study of T cells in localized non-small cell lung cancer. Using immunoSEQ multiplex PCR, the repertoire was profiled, and TCRdb retains in-frame clones only, with some absent. The sample has about 70,000 clones, 84% seen once. The sequencing here drew on peripheral blood, taken before any cancer treatment. These receptors all stem from a female donor over 55 with stage I lung adenocarcinoma.

The V call is TRBV9, the J call TRBJ1-2, with D unresolved. Trimming removed 2 bases at V and 2 bases at J, with 13 bases between. The CDR3 spans 15 residues. CDR1 is SGDLS, CDR2 YYNGEE, per germline. The DNA for the CDR3 is TGTGCCAGCAGCGTCGGGGTTCACTCCAACTATGGCTACACCTTC. Protein sequence: CASSVGVHSNYGYTF. Full variable domain (missing parts from reference TRBV9 and TRBJ1-2): DSGVTQTPKHLITATGQRVTLRCSPRSGDLSVYWYQQSLDQGLQFLIQYYNGEERAKGNILERFSAQQFPDLHSELNLSSLELGDSALYFCASSVGVHSNYGYTFGSGTRLTVV.

V and J are TRBV6-1 and TRBJ1-2; tentative D call: TRBD1 (6 bases). V gave up 7 bases and J gave up 0 bases, with 12 bases separating them. CDR1 and CDR2 from the germline V gene are MNHNS and SASEGT. The CDR3 runs to 14 residues. CDR3 bases: TGTGCCAGCACCTCGAGGGGGGCTAACTATGGCTACACCTTC. Translating gives CASTSRGANYGYTF.

The V gene is TRBV21-1, the J gene TRBJ1-4; the table's D call, TRBD1, was not checked against the DNA. TRBV21-1 represents a pseudogene. The CDR3 loop spans 13 amino acids. For the CDR3, the DNA is TGTGCCAGCCCGGCAGGGAAAAATGAAAAACTGTTTTTT. It specifies CASPAGKNEKLFF.

This chain joins TRBV2 and TRBJ2-3; 8 positions match TRBD1. V shed 6 bases, J shed 7 bases, and the junction held 3 bases outside the gene matches. The CDR3 has 12 amino acids. CDR1 and CDR2 (germline): SNHLY, FYNNEI. CDR3 protein: CASRDRANTQYF. DNA of the CDR3: TGTGCCAGCAGGGACAGGGCAAATACGCAGTATTTT.

This sequence joins TRBV5-1 and TRBJ2-7, with TRBD2 matching 7 bases. Germline assignment: CDR1 SGHRS and CDR2 YFSETQ. This CDR3 region has 17 residues. V lost 0 bases, J lost 3 bases, and 12 bases stayed unmatched. The CDR3 loop is CASSLAPSGATNYEQYF. The CDR3 DNA reads as TGCGCCAGCAGCTTGGCGCCTAGCGGAGCTACAAACTACGAGCAGTACTTC.

The chain recombines TRBV5-1 with TRBJ2-7; 7 bases line up with TRBD1. Germline values: CDR1 SGHRS, CDR2 YFSETQ. CDR3 length equals 13 residues. With 0 bases clipped from V and 6 bases from J, the junction kept 3 bases outside the gene matches. CDR3 DNA: TGCGCCAGCAGCTTGGAGGACAGGCTCGAGCAGTACTTC. Amino acid sequence: CASSLEDRLEQYF.

The chain has TRBV14 and TRBJ1-2; D is undetermined. Germline-derived CDR1 and CDR2 are SGHDN and FVKESK. Trimming stripped 4 bases from V and 3 bases from J, with 9 bases between. This CDR3 region has 13 residues. The CDR3 DNA sequence: TGTGCCAGCAGCCCGACTTGGGACTATGGCTACACCTTC. It is translated as CASSPTWDYGYTF.

DNA for the CDR3: TGTGCCAGCATTGGACAGGGGAGTCGAGAGACCCAGTACTTC. It encodes CASIGQGSRETQYF. V gene TRBV21-1 combines with J gene TRBJ2-5; no DNA check was done on the table's D call, TRBD1. TRBV21-1 is a known pseudogene. CDR3 length: 14 amino acids.

The rearrangement uses TRBV4-2 and TRBJ2-5; 8 bases are a match to TRBD1. Germline assignment: CDR1 LGHNA and CDR2 YNFKEQ. CDR3 length: 16 amino acids. Trimming cost V 2 bases and J 2 bases; bases outside gene matches: 7. The CDR3 loop reads CASSQSTGQAQETQYF. CDR3 sequence (DNA): TGTGCCAGCAGCCAAAGCACGGGACAGGCGCAAGAGACCCAGTACTTC.

V usage is TRBV21-1 and J usage is TRBJ2-7; the D call in the table, TRBD2, was not verified against the DNA. TRBV21-1 is listed as a pseudogene. CDR3 size: 15 residues. CDR3 coding DNA: TGTGCCAGCAGCAATGGACACGCGGGGGGCTACGAGCAGTACTTC. This codes for CASSNGHAGGYEQYF.

This chain uses TRBV6-1 with TRBJ2-7; perhaps TRBD2 as D (5 bases). The germline CDR1 and CDR2 sequences are MNHNS and SASEGT. Between the trimmed V and J ends, which lost 2 bases and 0 bases, there was a span of 8 bases. The length of the CDR3 is 14 residues. The CDR3 sequence: CASSEMGVSYEQYF. DNA for the CDR3: TGTGCCAGCAGTGAAATGGGAGTCTCCTACGAGCAGTACTTC.

This clone appeared a single time. V is TRBV19 and J is TRBJ1-1, with TRBD1 as a possible D gene (5 bases). V was cut by 7 bases and J by 0 bases, with 15 bases left in between. The CDR3 is 15 residues long. Germline V CDR1 and CDR2: LNHDA, SQIVND (reference sequence). The CDR3 region has the DNA TGTGCCAGTACCCCGCGGCAGGGCATGAACACTGAAGCTTTCTTT. Encoded protein: CASTPRQGMNTEAFF.

The chain has TRBV2 and TRBJ1-4; TRBD1 matches 7 bases. J lost 8 bases, V lost 4 bases, and 10 bases had no gene match. CDR3 length: 15 residues. Germline CDR1 SNHLY, CDR2 FYNNEI. In DNA form, the CDR3 reads TGTGCCAGCAGTGCCTACGACAGGGTATCCGAAAAACTGTTTTTT. Amino acid sequence: CASSAYDRVSEKLFF.

The chain carries TRBV11-1 and TRBJ2-3, with TRBD2 matching over 8 bases. There are 16 residues in the CDR3. The ends lost 2 bases at V and 6 bases at J; junction bases unmatched: 10. Germline V lookup: CDR1 SGHAT, CDR2 FQDESV (reference sequence). The CDR3 DNA follows: TGTGCCAGCAGCTTATCCCTAGCGGGCTCTACGGATACGCAGTATTTT. As protein: CASSLSLAGSTDTQYF. Together with reference TRBV11-1 and TRBJ2-3, the CDR3 gives the full variable domain: EAEVAQSPRYKITEKSQAVAFWCDPISGHATLYWYRQILGQGPELLVQFQDESVVDDSQLPKDRFSAERLKGVDSTLKIQPAELGDSAMYLCASSLSLAGSTDTQYFGPGTRLTVL.